The 7 T cell receptor beta chains presented below share a single source sample, sequenced in a study of early T cells in non-severe SARS-CoV-2 infection. TCRdb re-called the 5' RACE reads through MiXCR, storing one row per CDR3 protein. Of approximately 68,000 distinct CDR3 sequences listed, around 9.1% are singletons. The input for sequencing was whole blood, taken at baseline. These receptors were obtained from an adult who was a healthcare worker with PCR-confirmed SARS-CoV-2 infection or an uninfected control (not recorded which).

The chain recombines TRBV10-2 with TRBJ2-3; the match to TRBD2 covers 9 bases. V was pared by 0 bases and J by 0 bases, with 7 bases of the junction left unmatched. Looked up from germline, CDR1 is WSHSY and CDR2 is SAAADI. The CDR3 loop spans 18 amino acids. CDR3 nucleotide sequence: TGCGCCAGCAGTGAGTCGAGGCCTAGCGGGGCGAGCACAGATACGCAGTATTTT. Translated: CASSESRPSGASTDTQYF.

The chain links TRBV7-8 to TRBJ2-7; TRBD2 aligns across 10 bases. Unmatched junction bases numbered 7, after V lost 5 bases and J lost 0 bases. Germline V lookup: CDR1 SGHVS, CDR2 FQNEAQ. The CDR3 consists of 16 residues. Here the CDR3 reads CASSPPGTSVSYEQYF. The CDR3, as DNA: TGTGCCAGCAGCCCACCCGGGACTAGCGTCTCCTACGAGCAGTACTTC.

This clonotype was picked up a small number of times. J is TRBJ1-4 and V is TRBV5-1, with D unresolved. This CDR3 is 12 amino acids long. V shed 5 bases and J shed 12 bases, with 14 bases lying between them. Germline V gene lookup returns CDR1 SGHRS and CDR2 YFSETQ. CDR3 in amino acids: CASRLEGGELFF. As DNA, the CDR3 is TGCGCCAGCAGACTAGAGGGAGGCGAACTGTTTTTT.

In its sample, this clonotype was seen many times. This rearrangement joins TRBV5-1 to TRBJ1-1; TRBD1 matches at 7 bases. J was trimmed by 3 bases and V by 0 bases; bases with no gene match: 14. The CDR3 spans 18 residues. Per the germline V gene, CDR1 is SGHRS and CDR2 is YFSETQ. This CDR3 is CASSLGQGRMRTDTEAFF. Written as DNA, the CDR3 is TGCGCCAGCAGCTTGGGACAGGGTAGGATGAGGACTGACACTGAAGCTTTCTTT.

The chain employs TRBV6-1 and TRBJ1-4, with D unresolved. Trimming shortened V by 2 bases and J by 7 bases, and 8 bases separated the two germline ends. This CDR3 is 13 amino acids long. Germline V gives CDR1 MNHNS, CDR2 SASEGT. CDR3 sequence: CASSEWRGEKLFF. CDR3 in DNA: TGTGCCAGCAGTGAATGGCGGGGTGAAAAACTGTTTTTT.

The rearrangement joins TRBV10-3 to TRBJ2-1; D remains ambiguous. Per germline, CDR1 ENHRY and CDR2 SYGVKD. V was shortened by 5 bases and J by 2 bases, with 7 bases between the two germline ends. This CDR3 contains 13 residues. CDR3 nucleotides: TGTGCCATCAGTTCGATCCCCTACAATGAGCAGTTCTTC. Its translation: CAISSIPYNEQFF.

The sample holds many counts of this clonotype. The gene calls are TRBV12-3 or TRBV12-4 and TRBJ1-2, with 9 positions matching TRBD1. Losses at the gene ends were 3 bases for V and 6 bases for J; bases not matched to a gene: 8. The CDR3 spans 15 residues. CDR3 DNA sequence: TGTGCCAGCAGTTTGAATACGGGACAGGGCCATGGCTACACCTTC. Translated, it gives CASSLNTGQGHGYTF.